These 15 T cell receptor beta chains originate from one sample sequenced in a study of blood T cell repertoires in COVID-19. Assay used: immunoSEQ multiplex PCR; TCRdb lists only in-frame clones, some missing. Found here are 130,000 or so clones, approximately 77% of them singletons; the top ten hold roughly 20%. Sequenced input: peripheral blood. The receptors stem from a man older than 75 with acute or convalescent COVID-19.

V usage is TRBV5-6 and J usage is TRBJ1-5, with a tentative D call TRBD1 (5 bases). This CDR3 contains 15 residues. V was trimmed by 4 bases and J by 4 bases, leaving 15 bases between them. Germline CDR1 SGHDT, CDR2 YYEEEE. The CDR3 DNA follows: TGTGCCAGCAGCCGTGGACCGGGGGGAAATCAGCCCCAGCATTTT. It yields the protein CASSRGPGGNQPQHF.

The genes are TRBV30 and TRBJ1-2; D perhaps matches TRBD1 (5 bases). CDR3 length: 10 amino acids. Germline V gives CDR1 GTSNPN, CDR2 SVGIG (reference sequence). V lost 8 bases and J lost 10, with 14 bases in between. The DNA of the CDR3 is TGTGCCCGCCGGGGGAGGGTCTACACCTTC. This gives the protein CARRGRVYTF.

This clone came up once. The chain uses TRBV19 and TRBJ1-4; D gene uncertain. CDR3 length: 15 amino acids. V was pared by 7 bases and J by 5 bases, with 17 bases between. Germline V gene lookup returns CDR1 LNHDA and CDR2 SQIVND (reference sequence). CDR3 in amino acids: CASTRGGLINEKLFF. CDR3 bases: TGTGCCAGTACCCGAGGTGGCCTCATCAATGAAAAACTGTTTTTT.

This chain links TRBV30 with TRBJ2-5; TRBD2 aligns across 7 bases. The V gene end was trimmed by 7 bases and the J gene end by 4 bases; junction bases not matched to a gene: 12. The germline gives CDR1 GTSNPN, CDR2 SVGIG (reference sequence). The CDR3 covers 14 residues. In DNA form, the CDR3 reads TGTGCCTATACCTGGGGGGGTCGTACAGAGACCCAGTACTTC. Its protein is CAYTWGGRTETQYF.

In its sample, this clone was seen once. The chain combines TRBV10-3 with TRBJ2-7, with a possible D match to TRBD1 (6 bases). The CDR3 loop spans 13 amino acids. The V and J ends lost 9 bases and 6 bases respectively, with 18 bases between them. Germline V gene lookup returns CDR1 ENHRY and CDR2 SYGVKD. The CDR3 DNA is TGTGCCATAACGACAGGCTTGGTGGGCGAGCAGTACTTC. Translation: CAITTGLVGEQYF.

This rearrangement joins TRBV18 to TRBJ2-5; 14 bases are shared with TRBD2. This CDR3 region has 16 residues. The germline gives CDR1 KGHSH, CDR2 LQKENI. V shed 0 bases, J shed 4 bases, and the junction held 1 base outside the gene matches. CDR3 nucleotides: TGTGCCAGCTCACCACCAGGACTAGCGGGGGGAGAGACCCAGTACTTC. Protein: CASSPPGLAGGETQYF.

The gene calls are TRBV2 and TRBJ1-4; TRBD1 matches at 8 bases. This CDR3 spans 12 amino acids. The germline V gene has CDR1 SNHLY and CDR2 FYNNEI. V lost 10 bases and J lost 7; bases outside the gene matches: 5. CDR3: CAIRTGREKLFF. CDR3 nucleotide sequence: TGTGCCATCAGGACAGGGCGTGAAAAACTGTTTTTT. The full variable domain, rest sourced from reference TRBV2 and TRBJ1-4, is EPEVTQTPSHQVTQMGQEVILRCVPISNHLYFYWYRQILGQKVEFLVSFYNNEISEKSEIFDDQFSVERPDGSNFTLKIRSTKLEDSAMYFCAIRTGREKLFFGSGTQLSVL.

This chain uses TRBV4-1 with TRBJ1-6, with 10 bases matching TRBD1. After removal of 4 bases from V and 9 bases from J, the junction contained 18 bases not matched to a gene. Germline V gene sequence: CDR1 MGHRA, CDR2 YSYEKL. The CDR3 is 19 residues long. CDR3 bases: TGCGCCAGCAGCCCAGAGAAGAAAACCGGGACAGGGGTGGTTTCACCCCTCCACTTT. Its translation: CASSPEKKTGTGVVSPLHF.

This clone has a count of ten or more. This chain connects TRBV5-6 to TRBJ1-2, with D unresolved. V was pared by 0 bases and J by 2 bases, with 8 bases between. The CDR3 sequence is 14 residues long. CDR1 is SGHDT and CDR2 is YYEEEE in the germline V gene. In nucleotides, the CDR3 is TGTGCCAGCAGCTTGGGTCAGTACAACTATGGCTACACCTTC. It is translated as CASSLGQYNYGYTF.

The chain carries TRBV7-2 and TRBJ1-1; a possible D gene is TRBD1 (6 bases). This CDR3 has 14 amino acids. The V end lost 5 bases, the J end lost 8 bases, and 18 bases lay between the germline ends. Germline V lookup: CDR1 SGHTA, CDR2 FQGNSA. CDR3: CASSPLAPGGEAFF. Written as DNA, the CDR3 is TGTGCCAGCAGCCCCTTAGCCCCGGGGGGCGAAGCTTTCTTT.

The CDR3 loop is CASSPRGNYGYTF. CDR3 nucleotides: TGTGCCAGCAGCCCCAGGGGCAACTATGGCTACACCTTC. This chain uses TRBV3-1 (or the pseudogene TRBV3-2) with TRBJ1-2; maybe TRBD1 (6 bases). Germline V lookup: CDR1 LGHDT, CDR2 YNNKEL (reference sequence). Deletions cut 4 bases from V and 2 bases from J, with 8 bases between. The CDR3 contains 13 residues.

CDR3 sequence: CASSRDLAGGIGGANVLTF. CDR3 DNA sequence: TGCGCCAGCAGCCGCGACCTAGCGGGGGGGATAGGTGGGGCCAACGTCCTGACTTTC. The rearrangement joins TRBV5-1 to TRBJ2-6; 12 bases match TRBD2. V lost 4 bases, J lost 3 bases, and 11 bases stayed unmatched. This CDR3 has 19 amino acids. CDR1 SGHRS and CDR2 YFSETQ come from the germline V gene. Using reference TRBV5-1 and TRBJ2-6 for the parts outside the CDR3, the full variable domain is KAGVTQTPRYLIKTRGQQVTLSCSPISGHRSVSWYQQTPGQGLQFLFEYFSETQRNKGNFPGRFSGRQFSNSRSEMNVSTLELGDSALYLCASSRDLAGGIGGANVLTFGAGSRLTVL.

The chain is built from TRBV7-8 and TRBJ2-3, with D unresolved. Trimming shortened V by 1 base and J by 5 bases, and 7 bases separated the two germline ends. The CDR3 has 13 residues. CDR1 SGHVS and CDR2 FQNEAQ come from the germline V gene. For the CDR3, the DNA is TGTGCCAGCAGCTTAGTCCGCGGAGATACGCAGTATTTT. It translates to CASSLVRGDTQYF.

This rearrangement joins TRBV7-2 to TRBJ1-1; TRBD1 aligns across 7 bases. With V trimmed by 2 bases and J by 6 bases, 6 bases remained unmatched. The CDR3 has 14 residues. Germline-derived CDR1 and CDR2 are SGHTA and FQGNSA. The CDR3 nucleotides are TGTGCCAGCAGCTTAAGGGGACAGAGGTCTGAAGCTTTCTTT. Amino acid sequence: CASSLRGQRSEAFF.

The genes are TRBV19 and TRBJ1-5; tentatively, D is TRBD1 (6 bases). This CDR3 has 14 residues. V was trimmed by 10 bases and J by 5 bases, leaving 18 bases between them. The germline V gene has CDR1 LNHDA and CDR2 SQIVND (reference sequence). The CDR3 DNA reads TGTGCCACGGTGCCGGGGGCGGGGGATCAGCCCCAGCATTTT. Its translation is CATVPGAGDQPQHF.